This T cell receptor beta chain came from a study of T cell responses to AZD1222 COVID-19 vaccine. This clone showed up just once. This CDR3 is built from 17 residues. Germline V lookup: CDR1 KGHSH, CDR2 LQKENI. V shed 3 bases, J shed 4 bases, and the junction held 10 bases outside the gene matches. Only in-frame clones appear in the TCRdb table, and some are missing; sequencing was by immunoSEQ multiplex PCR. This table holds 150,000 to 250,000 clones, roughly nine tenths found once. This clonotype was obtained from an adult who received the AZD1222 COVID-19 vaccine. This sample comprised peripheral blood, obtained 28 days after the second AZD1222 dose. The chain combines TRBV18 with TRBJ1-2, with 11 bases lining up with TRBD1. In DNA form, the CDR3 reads TGTGCCAGCTCACCCCCCGGGACAGGGGGACAATCCTATGGCTACACCTTC. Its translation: CASSPPGTGGQSYGYTF.